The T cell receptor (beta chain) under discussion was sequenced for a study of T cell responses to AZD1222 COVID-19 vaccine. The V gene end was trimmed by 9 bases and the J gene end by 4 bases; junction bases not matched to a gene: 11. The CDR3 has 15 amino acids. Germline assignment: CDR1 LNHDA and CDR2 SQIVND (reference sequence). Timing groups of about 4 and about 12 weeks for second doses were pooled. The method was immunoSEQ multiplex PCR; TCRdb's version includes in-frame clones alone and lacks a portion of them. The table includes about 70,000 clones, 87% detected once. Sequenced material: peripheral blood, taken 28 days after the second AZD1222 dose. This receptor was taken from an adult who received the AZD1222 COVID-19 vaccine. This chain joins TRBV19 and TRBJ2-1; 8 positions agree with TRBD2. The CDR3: CASSPQSGGYNEQFF. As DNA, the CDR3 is TGTGCCAGCTCCCCTCAGAGCGGGGGTTACAATGAGCAGTTCTTC.